By frequency in the sample, the clone carrying this T cell receptor beta chain is medium-sized. Its antigen is undetermined. TCR beta cDNA came from approximately 540 ng total RNA, primed with a constant-region primer. Three nested multiplex PCR rounds, a slightly modified ARM-PCR method, built the TCR beta libraries. With TRBV1-TRBV30 forward primers and a C-beta reverse primer, the first two PCR rounds were run for approximately 10 cycles each. A single record per CDR3 protein comes from TCRdb applying MiXCR to the multiplex PCR reads. The data contain more than 45,000 distinct CDR3 sequences, about 80% of them seen just once; the ten biggest clones take up around 24%. Starting material for RNA and DNA co-extraction consisted of 20-30 mg of unsorted bulk tissue. With chronic HBV infection, the patients were also treatment-naive. The entry originates in a study of tumor-infiltrating lymphocytes in primary liver carcinoma. General study points: Lesser overlap characterized tumor-adjacent and tumor-blood pairs relative to tumor region pairs.

The CDR3 covers 11 residues. CDR1 is SQVTM and CDR2 is ANQGSEA in the germline V gene. V lost 7 bases to trimming and J lost 0 bases, with 6 bases between them. What was sequenced was liver tumor tissue from sampling region 5. Subset here: tumor region T5, tumor centre. This sequence joins TRBV29-1 and TRBJ1-1; no reliable D call. This sequence was found in a middle-aged man with primary liver carcinoma and hepatitis B virus infection. CDR3 sequence: CSATLNTEAFF. The CDR3 nucleotides read TGCAGCGCAACATTGAACACTGAAGCTTTCTTT.